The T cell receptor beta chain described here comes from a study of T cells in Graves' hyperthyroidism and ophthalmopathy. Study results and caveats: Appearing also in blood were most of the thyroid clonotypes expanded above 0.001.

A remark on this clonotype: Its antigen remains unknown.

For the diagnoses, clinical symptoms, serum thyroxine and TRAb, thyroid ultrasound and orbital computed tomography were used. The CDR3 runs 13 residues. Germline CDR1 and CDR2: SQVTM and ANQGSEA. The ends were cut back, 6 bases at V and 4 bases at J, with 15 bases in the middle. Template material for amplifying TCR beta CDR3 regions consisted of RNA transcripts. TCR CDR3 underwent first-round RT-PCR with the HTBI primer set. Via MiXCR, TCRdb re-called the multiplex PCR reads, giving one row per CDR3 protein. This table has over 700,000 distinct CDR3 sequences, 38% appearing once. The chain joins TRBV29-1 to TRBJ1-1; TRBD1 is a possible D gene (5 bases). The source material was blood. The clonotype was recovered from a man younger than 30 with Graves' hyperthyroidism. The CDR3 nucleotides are TGCAGCGTCTGTCGGCAGGGTCCCACTGAAGCTTTCTTT. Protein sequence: CSVCRQGPTEAFF. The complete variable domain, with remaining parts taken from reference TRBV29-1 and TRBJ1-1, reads SAVISQKPSRDICQRGTSLTIQCQVDSQVTMMFWYRQQPGQSLTLIATANQGSEATYESGFVIDKFPISRPNLTFSTLTVSNMSPEDSSIYLCSVCRQGPTEAFFGQGTRLTVV.